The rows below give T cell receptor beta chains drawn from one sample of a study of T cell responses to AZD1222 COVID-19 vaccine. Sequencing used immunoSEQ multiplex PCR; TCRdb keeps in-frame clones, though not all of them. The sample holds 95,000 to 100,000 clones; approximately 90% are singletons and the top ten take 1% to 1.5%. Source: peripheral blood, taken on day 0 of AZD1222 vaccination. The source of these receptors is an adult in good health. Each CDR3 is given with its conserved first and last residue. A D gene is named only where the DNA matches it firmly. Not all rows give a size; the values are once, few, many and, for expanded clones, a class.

cdr3_aa: CASSLATGVGETQYF
cdr3_nt: TGCGCCAGCAGCTTGGCCACAGGGGTGGGAGAGACCCAGTACTTC
clone_size: NA
j_call: TRBJ2-5
v_call: TRBV5-1
d_call: TRBD1

cdr3_aa: CASSIDKYNEQFF
cdr3_nt: TGCGCCAGCAGCATTGACAAGTACAATGAGCAGTTCTTC
clone_size: NA
j_call: TRBJ2-1
v_call: TRBV4-1
d_call: NA

cdr3_aa: CASSKAETTARETQYF
cdr3_nt: TGTGCCAGCAGCAAAGCCGAGACTACTGCGCGAGAGACCCAGTACTTC
clone_size: NA
j_call: TRBJ2-5
v_call: TRBV21-1
d_call: NA

cdr3_aa: CAISETGRYTEAFF
cdr3_nt: TGTGCCATCAGTGAAACGGGAAGGTACACTGAAGCTTTCTTT
clone_size: NA
j_call: TRBJ1-1
v_call: TRBV10-3
d_call: NA

cdr3_aa: CAISGGAGLDSPLHF
cdr3_nt: TGTGCCATCAGTGGGGGGGCGGGGCTGGATTCACCCCTCCACTTT
clone_size: NA
j_call: TRBJ1-6
v_call: TRBV10-3
d_call: NA

cdr3_aa: CASSPDRVNGYTF
cdr3_nt: TGTGCCAGCTCGCCGGACAGGGTCAATGGCTACACCTTC
clone_size: NA
j_call: TRBJ1-2
v_call: TRBV18
d_call: TRBD1

cdr3_aa: CASSNRWKGQGNTIYF
cdr3_nt: TGTGCCAGTAGTAACAGGTGGAAGGGTCAAGGAAACACCATATATTTT
clone_size: NA
j_call: TRBJ1-3
v_call: TRBV19
d_call: NA

cdr3_aa: CASSQDGQDNQPQHF
cdr3_nt: TGTGCCAGCAGCCAAGATGGACAGGACAATCAGCCCCAGCATTTT
clone_size: NA
j_call: TRBJ1-5
v_call: TRBV3-1/TRBV3-2
d_call: TRBD1

cdr3_aa: CTSSQDYERGLPSTDTQYF
cdr3_nt: TGCACCAGCAGCCAAGATTACGAGCGGGGGTTGCCTAGCACAGATACGCAGTATTTT
clone_size: NA
j_call: TRBJ2-3
v_call: TRBV1
d_call: NA

cdr3_aa: CASSSRGNEKLFF
cdr3_nt: TGTGCCAGCAGCTCCAGAGGCAATGAAAAACTGTTTTTT
clone_size: NA
j_call: TRBJ1-4
v_call: TRBV7-8
d_call: NA

cdr3_aa: CASSLYEGKGAGNTIYF
cdr3_nt: TGTGCCAGCAGCTTATACGAGGGGAAAGGGGCTGGAAACACCATATATTTT
clone_size: once
j_call: TRBJ1-3
v_call: TRBV11-2
d_call: NA

cdr3_aa: CSGNRNTEAFF
cdr3_nt: TGCAGCGGAAACAGGAACACTGAAGCTTTCTTT
clone_size: NA
j_call: TRBJ1-1
v_call: TRBV29-1
d_call: NA

cdr3_aa: CASSKDGRCSGYTF
cdr3_nt: TGTGCCAGCAGCAAAGATGGAAGGTGCTCCGGCTACACCTTC
clone_size: once
j_call: TRBJ1-2
v_call: TRBV21-1
d_call: NA

cdr3_aa: CASSPRATGTSGSYEQYF
cdr3_nt: TGTGCCAGCAGCCCGCGCGCCACCGGGACTAGCGGCTCCTACGAGCAGTACTTC
clone_size: NA
j_call: TRBJ2-7
v_call: TRBV9
d_call: TRBD2

cdr3_aa: CASSLQGVLFNSPLHF
cdr3_nt: TGCGCCAGCAGCTTGCAAGGGGTACTCTTTAATTCACCCCTCCACTTT
clone_size: NA
j_call: TRBJ1-6
v_call: TRBV5-1
d_call: NA

cdr3_aa: CSVVGTSYGYTF
cdr3_nt: TGCAGCGTTGTTGGAACATCCTATGGCTACACCTTC
clone_size: NA
j_call: TRBJ1-2
v_call: TRBV29-1
d_call: NA

cdr3_aa: CASSGDRVTMNTEAFF
cdr3_nt: TGTGCCAGCAGCGGTGACAGGGTCACTATGAACACTGAAGCTTTCTTT
clone_size: NA
j_call: TRBJ1-1
v_call: TRBV2
d_call: TRBD1

cdr3_aa: CAWSVTRLGYYGYTF
cdr3_nt: TGTGCCTGGAGTGTAACACGCCTAGGGTACTATGGCTACACCTTC
clone_size: NA
j_call: TRBJ1-2
v_call: TRBV30
d_call: NA

cdr3_aa: CASSALWTGELFF
cdr3_nt: TGTGCCAGCAGTGCGCTCTGGACCGGGGAGCTGTTTTTT
clone_size: NA
j_call: TRBJ2-2
v_call: TRBV2
d_call: NA

cdr3_aa: CASSATSNEQFF
cdr3_nt: TGTGCCAGTAGTGCGACTAGCAATGAGCAGTTCTTC
clone_size: NA
j_call: TRBJ2-1
v_call: TRBV19
d_call: NA

cdr3_aa: CASSIVRGGNQPQHF
cdr3_nt: TGTGCCAGTAGTATAGTGAGGGGTGGGAATCAGCCCCAGCATTTT
clone_size: NA
j_call: TRBJ1-5
v_call: TRBV19
d_call: NA

cdr3_aa: CASSPTALRGVVNSPLHF
cdr3_nt: TGTGCCAGCTCCCCCACAGCGTTACGGGGAGTTGTGAATTCACCCCTCCACTTT
clone_size: once
j_call: TRBJ1-6
v_call: TRBV18
d_call: NA

cdr3_aa: CASSPRGPDNSPLHF
cdr3_nt: TGTGCCAGCAGCCCCCGGGGGCCCGATAATTCACCCCTCCACTTT
clone_size: NA
j_call: TRBJ1-6
v_call: TRBV7-9
d_call: NA

cdr3_aa: CASSSYDLGLSGGYTF
cdr3_nt: TGTGCCAGCAGCTCGTACGATTTAGGGCTTTCAGGTGGCTACACCTTC
clone_size: NA
j_call: TRBJ1-2
v_call: TRBV7-8
d_call: NA

cdr3_aa: CASSQQGPLHF
cdr3_nt: TGTGCCAGCAGCCAGCAAGGGCCCCTCCACTTT
clone_size: once
j_call: TRBJ1-6
v_call: TRBV14
d_call: NA

cdr3_aa: CALGDRDNQPQHF
cdr3_nt: TGTGCCCTTGGCGACAGAGACAATCAGCCCCAGCATTTT
clone_size: NA
j_call: TRBJ1-5
v_call: TRBV19
d_call: NA

cdr3_aa: CASSFQETQYF
cdr3_nt: TGTGCCAGCAGCTTCCAAGAGACCCAGTACTTC
clone_size: once
j_call: TRBJ2-5
v_call: TRBV5-4
d_call: NA

cdr3_aa: CASSQQGNGGYTF
cdr3_nt: TGTGCCAGCAGTCAACAGGGAAATGGTGGCTACACCTTC
clone_size: NA
j_call: TRBJ1-2
v_call: TRBV2
d_call: NA

cdr3_aa: CASRTGNLNEQFF
cdr3_nt: TGTGCCAGCAGGACAGGGAATTTGAATGAGCAGTTCTTC
clone_size: NA
j_call: TRBJ2-1
v_call: TRBV28
d_call: TRBD1

cdr3_aa: CASSHPNSPLHF
cdr3_nt: TGCGCCAGCAGTCATCCTAATTCACCCCTCCACTTT
clone_size: NA
j_call: TRBJ1-6
v_call: TRBV23-1
d_call: NA

cdr3_aa: CASSRDRVTDTQYF
cdr3_nt: TGTGCCAGCAGTCGGGACAGGGTAACAGATACGCAGTATTTT
clone_size: NA
j_call: TRBJ2-3
v_call: TRBV27
d_call: TRBD1

cdr3_aa: CASSHAQGAGNTEAFF
cdr3_nt: TGCGCCAGCAGCCATGCCCAGGGGGCAGGGAACACTGAAGCTTTCTTT
clone_size: NA
j_call: TRBJ1-1
v_call: TRBV4-1
d_call: TRBD1

cdr3_aa: CAWTSFAGGTEAFF
cdr3_nt: TGTGCCTGGACGTCTTTTGCAGGGGGCACTGAAGCTTTCTTT
clone_size: NA
j_call: TRBJ1-1
v_call: TRBV30
d_call: TRBD1

cdr3_aa: CASTKDAGNTEAFF
cdr3_nt: TGTGCCAGCACCAAGGACGCTGGCAACACTGAAGCTTTCTTT
clone_size: NA
j_call: TRBJ1-1
v_call: TRBV28
d_call: NA

cdr3_aa: CASSPRGFSRPNYGYTF
cdr3_nt: TGTGCCAGCAGCCCTCGGGGGTTTTCCCGTCCTAACTATGGCTACACCTTC
clone_size: NA
j_call: TRBJ1-2
v_call: TRBV6-2/TRBV6-3
d_call: NA

cdr3_aa: CASSDGLAGGTDTQYF
cdr3_nt: TGTGCCAGCAGTGATGGACTAGCGGGGGGCACAGATACGCAGTATTTT
clone_size: NA
j_call: TRBJ2-3
v_call: TRBV2
d_call: TRBD2

cdr3_aa: CASSLVVGGLAGAYEQYF
cdr3_nt: TGTGCCAGCAGCTTAGTGGTTGGTGGACTAGCGGGGGCCTACGAGCAGTACTTC
clone_size: NA
j_call: TRBJ2-7
v_call: TRBV7-2
d_call: TRBD2

cdr3_aa: CASGVARQGKYGYTF
cdr3_nt: TGTGCTAGTGGTGTAGCTAGGCAGGGGAAGTATGGCTACACCTTC
clone_size: NA
j_call: TRBJ1-2
v_call: TRBV12-5
d_call: NA

cdr3_aa: CASSVTGGTEAFF
cdr3_nt: TGTGCCAGCTCAGTTACCGGGGGGACTGAAGCTTTCTTT
clone_size: NA
j_call: TRBJ1-1
v_call: TRBV18
d_call: NA

cdr3_aa: CASSAGGEDTQYF
cdr3_nt: TGTGCCAGCAGTGCAGGGGGAGAAGATACGCAGTATTTT
clone_size: once
j_call: TRBJ2-3
v_call: TRBV2
d_call: TRBD1

cdr3_aa: CASSLSPAGGKKLFF
cdr3_nt: TGCGCCAGCAGCCTCTCACCCGCCGGGGGGAAAAAACTGTTTTTT
clone_size: NA
j_call: TRBJ1-4
v_call: TRBV4-1
d_call: NA